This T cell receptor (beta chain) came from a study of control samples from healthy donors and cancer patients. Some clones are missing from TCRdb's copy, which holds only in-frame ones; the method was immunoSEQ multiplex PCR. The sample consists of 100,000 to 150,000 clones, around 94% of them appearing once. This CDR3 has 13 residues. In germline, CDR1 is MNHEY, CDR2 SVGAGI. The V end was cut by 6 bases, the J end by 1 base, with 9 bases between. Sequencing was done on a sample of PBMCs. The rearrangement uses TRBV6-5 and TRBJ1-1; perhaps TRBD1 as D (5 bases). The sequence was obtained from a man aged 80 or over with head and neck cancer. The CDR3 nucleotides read TGTGCCAGCAGGGGGACGGCGAACACTGAAGCTTTCTTT. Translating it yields CASRGTANTEAFF.